The 26 T cell receptor beta chains below come from one sample, sequenced in a study of blood T cell repertoires in COVID-19. TCRdb keeps only in-frame clones here, not all; method: immunoSEQ multiplex PCR. The sample includes approximately 120,000 clones, about 88% seen only once; the top ten take roughly 1.2%. Source material: peripheral blood. The receptors were gathered from a woman aged 80 or older with acute or convalescent COVID-19.

The rearrangement links TRBV3-1 (or the pseudogene TRBV3-2) to TRBJ2-1; 9 bases agree with TRBD2. CDR3 length: 19 residues. The V and J ends lost 0 bases and 9 bases, in that order; junction bases with no gene match: 18. Germline V lookup: CDR1 LGHDT, CDR2 YNNKEL (reference sequence). CDR3 in amino acids: CASSQDGFGPSGVQSEQFF. CDR3 in DNA: TGTGCCAGCAGCCAAGATGGTTTTGGCCCTAGCGGGGTTCAATCTGAGCAGTTCTTC.

The V call is TRBV3-1 (or the pseudogene TRBV3-2), the J call TRBJ2-1; 7 bases match TRBD2. The V gene end was trimmed by 4 bases and the J gene end by 1 base; junction bases not matched to a gene: 4. CDR1 and CDR2 from the germline V gene are LGHDT and YNNKEL (reference sequence). The CDR3 loop spans 15 amino acids. The CDR3 sequence: CASSPLAESYNEQFF. The CDR3 DNA follows: TGTGCCAGCAGCCCCCTAGCGGAGTCCTACAATGAGCAGTTCTTC.

This chain joins TRBV7-6 and TRBJ1-4, with D tentatively TRBD1 (5 bases). CDR3 length: 13 residues. Trimming pared 5 bases from V and 8 bases from J, leaving 12 bases between. Germline V gives CDR1 SGHVS, CDR2 FNYEAQ. The CDR3 DNA reads TGTGCCAGCAGCCCCGGACAAGGGGAAAAACTGTTTTTT. Its protein product is CASSPGQGEKLFF.

This chain connects TRBV19 to TRBJ2-1; 8 nucleotides match TRBD2. CDR3 length: 14 amino acids. Germline CDR1 is LNHDA and CDR2 is SQIVND (reference sequence). V was pared by 1 base and J by 8 bases, with 4 bases of the junction left unmatched. Here the CDR3 reads CASSIAGGPDEQFF. The CDR3 DNA is TGTGCCAGTAGTATAGCGGGAGGGCCCGATGAGCAGTTCTTC.

This clone was recorded once. This chain uses TRBV11-3 with TRBJ1-6; 9 bases are shared with TRBD1. The germline V gene has CDR1 SGHNT and CDR2 YENEEA. The CDR3 spans 15 residues. After removal of 5 bases from V and 7 bases from J, the junction contained 6 bases not matched to a gene. The CDR3 is CASSAGTGWNSPLHF. CDR3 nucleotide sequence: TGTGCCAGCAGCGCAGGGACAGGGTGGAATTCACCCCTCCACTTT. The full variable domain, with the rest looked up from reference TRBV11-3 and TRBJ1-6, is EAGVVQSPRYKIIEKKQPVAFWCNPISGHNTLYWYLQNLGQGPELLIRYENEEAVDDSQLPKDRFSAERLKGVDSTLKIQPAELGDSAVYLCASSAGTGWNSPLHFGNGTRLTVT.

The V call is TRBV29-1, the J call TRBJ2-1, with D tentatively TRBD2 (6 bases). The V gene's germline CDR1 is SQVTM and CDR2 ANQGSEA. The CDR3 runs 13 residues. The ends were cut back, 7 bases at V and 4 bases at J, with 14 bases in the middle. CDR3 sequence (DNA): TGCAGCGCCCGACCCGGGACTTACAATGAGCAGTTCTTC. Protein: CSARPGTYNEQFF.

The sample holds a few counts of this clone. This chain joins TRBV2 and TRBJ2-3, with D perhaps TRBD1 (6 bases). Deletions cut 5 bases from V and 6 bases from J, with 12 bases between. The germline CDR1 and CDR2 sequences are SNHLY and FYNNEI. The CDR3 has 13 amino acids. CDR3 sequence reads: CASSNRAGDTQYF. The CDR3 DNA reads as TGTGCCAGCAGTAACAGGGCGGGCGATACGCAGTATTTT. Full variable domain (rest looked up from reference TRBV2 and TRBJ2-3): EPEVTQTPSHQVTQMGQEVILRCVPISNHLYFYWYRQILGQKVEFLVSFYNNEISEKSEIFDDQFSVERPDGSNFTLKIRSTKLEDSAMYFCASSNRAGDTQYFGPGTRLTVL.

J is TRBJ2-7 and V is TRBV11-1; D is possibly TRBD1 (6 bases). Trimming cost V 3 bases and J 1 base, with 7 bases left between them. This CDR3 is 13 amino acids long. Germline lookup yields CDR1 SGHAT and CDR2 FQDESV (reference sequence). CDR3: CASSFTGSYEQYF. The CDR3 nucleotides read TGTGCCAGCAGCTTTACAGGGTCCTACGAGCAGTACTTC.

J is TRBJ1-5 and V is TRBV6-5; D ambiguous. Germline V gives CDR1 MNHEY, CDR2 SVGAGI. The V gene lost 0 bases and the J gene lost 3 bases, with 9 bases spanning the gap. The CDR3 is 15 amino acids. This chain's CDR3 is CASSYSRQVNQPQHF. The CDR3 DNA is TGTGCCAGCAGTTACTCCAGGCAGGTCAATCAGCCCCAGCATTTT.

This chain uses TRBV7-9 with TRBJ2-3, with D unresolved. Germline-derived CDR1 and CDR2 are SEHNR and FQNEAQ (reference sequence). The CDR3 contains 15 residues. Trimming removed 1 base from V and 2 bases from J, with 10 bases in between. The DNA of the CDR3 is TGTGCCAGCAGCTTAGGTACCCCCTACACAGATACGCAGTATTTT. This translates into CASSLGTPYTDTQYF.

The chain combines TRBV19 with TRBJ2-7, with D perhaps matching TRBD2 (6 bases). V was clipped by 5 bases and J by 3 bases, with 11 bases between them. Germline V lookup: CDR1 LNHDA, CDR2 SQIVND (reference sequence). The CDR3 consists of 13 residues. The CDR3 sequence is CASSPGTDYEQYF. The CDR3 nucleotides read TGTGCCAGTAGTCCCGGGACTGACTACGAGCAGTACTTC.

This chain joins TRBV4-3 and TRBJ2-1; 8 bases are a match to TRBD2. There are 15 residues in the CDR3. Germline lookup yields CDR1 LGHNA and CDR2 YSLEER. The V gene end was trimmed by 3 bases and the J gene end by 9 bases; junction bases not matched to a gene: 10. The DNA for the CDR3 is TGCGCCAGCAGCCAGCCTCACGGGGGGGCCGGTGAGCAGTTCTTC. As protein: CASSQPHGGAGEQFF.

The chain recombines TRBV27 with TRBJ1-2; D remains ambiguous. The CDR3 runs to 13 residues. V was cut by 5 bases and J by 4 bases, with 11 bases left in between. CDR1 MNHEY and CDR2 SMNVEV come from the germline V gene (reference sequence). The CDR3 nucleotides read TGTGCCAGCAGTGATACGAACTCCTATGGCTACACCTTC. As protein: CASSDTNSYGYTF.

The V call is TRBV5-5, the J call TRBJ2-4; TRBD2 matches 8 bases. The CDR3 contains 15 residues. Germline V gene sequence: CDR1 SGHKS, CDR2 YYEKEE (reference sequence). After removal of 4 bases from V and 4 bases from J, the junction contained 7 bases not matched to a gene. For the CDR3, the DNA is TGTGCCAGCAGCCCCATAGCGGGGTTTAAAAACATTCAGTACTTC. This codes for CASSPIAGFKNIQYF.

The chain carries TRBV21-1 and TRBJ2-7; the D segment call TRBD2 is taken from the table without a DNA check. TRBV21-1 is an annotated pseudogene. CDR3 length equals 14 residues. As DNA, the CDR3 is TGTGCCAGCAGCAAAGGGGACTTGCACTACGAGCAGTACTTC. Translated, it gives CASSKGDLHYEQYF.

This chain links TRBV10-3 with TRBJ1-3; D gene ambiguous. Germline V gene sequence: CDR1 ENHRY, CDR2 SYGVKD. V was pared by 7 bases and J by 0 bases, with 13 bases between. The CDR3 covers 15 residues. The CDR3 sequence is CAITEGVSSGNTIYF. The DNA of the CDR3 is TGTGCCATCACCGAGGGCGTAAGCTCTGGAAACACCATATATTTT.

The chain uses TRBV20-1 and TRBJ2-4, with 8 bases that match TRBD2. Per germline, CDR1 DFQATT and CDR2 SNEGSKA (reference sequence). CDR3 size: 14 residues. Germline trimming cut 3 bases from V and 2 bases from J; bases unmatched to any gene: 3. This chain's CDR3 is CSASAGGSKNIQYF. The CDR3 bases are TGCAGTGCTAGTGCGGGGGGATCCAAAAACATTCAGTACTTC.

This clone has just one count. The chain couples TRBV5-6 to TRBJ2-3; D might be TRBD1 (6 bases). Trimming cost V 0 bases and J 2 bases, with 22 bases left between them. Germline V gene sequence: CDR1 SGHDT, CDR2 YYEEEE. There are 19 residues in the CDR3. Here the CDR3 reads CASSLAGYHRAPSTDTQYF. CDR3 sequence (DNA): TGTGCCAGCAGCTTGGCGGGCTACCACAGGGCCCCTTCCACAGATACGCAGTATTTT.

The gene calls are TRBV7-3 and TRBJ2-6; D gene ambiguous. The V end lost 6 bases, the J end lost 0 bases, and 12 bases lay between the germline ends. The CDR3 runs 16 residues. Germline CDR1 is SGHTA and CDR2 is FQGTGA. The CDR3 region is CASRENWASGANVLTF. DNA of the CDR3: TGTGCCAGCAGGGAAAATTGGGCCTCTGGGGCCAACGTCCTGACTTTC.

This chain uses TRBV28 with TRBJ2-3; D is unresolved. V was clipped by 3 bases and J by 11 bases, with 15 bases between them. The CDR3 length is 13 residues. CDR1 is MDHEN, CDR2 SYDVKM, per germline. The CDR3: CASSFTLGRRQYF. The CDR3, as DNA: TGTGCCAGCAGTTTTACGCTAGGAAGAAGGCAGTATTTT.

The V gene is TRBV11-2, the J gene TRBJ2-4, with TRBD2 identical over 13 bases. The V gene's germline CDR1 is SGHAT and CDR2 FQNNGV. The CDR3 extends over 14 amino acids. Losses at the gene ends were 5 bases for V and 7 bases for J; bases not matched to a gene: 2. The chain's CDR3 is CASSTSGRGNIQYF. CDR3 DNA: TGTGCCAGCAGCACTAGCGGGAGGGGGAACATTCAGTACTTC. Variable domain in full (rest from reference TRBV11-2 and TRBJ2-4): EAGVAQSPRYKIIEKRQSVAFWCNPISGHATLYWYQQILGQGPKLLIQFQNNGVVDDSQLPKDRFSAERLKGVDSTLKIQPAKLEDSAVYLCASSTSGRGNIQYFGAGTRLSVL.

The V call is TRBV6-1, the J call TRBJ1-4; D unclear. V lost 0 bases and J 8 bases, leaving 10 bases between the germline ends. The CDR3 is made up of 14 amino acids. The germline V gene has CDR1 MNHNS and CDR2 SASEGT. CDR3 sequence reads: CASSEARGGEKLFF. In DNA form, the CDR3 reads TGTGCCAGCAGTGAAGCGCGGGGAGGGGAAAAACTGTTTTTT.

V gene TRBV19 combines with J gene TRBJ2-5, with D possibly being TRBD2 (7 bases). The germline V gene encodes CDR1 LNHDA and CDR2 SQIVND (reference sequence). The V end was cut by 3 bases, the J end by 1 base, with 12 bases between. The CDR3 covers 15 residues. CDR3: CASSIRRGPQETQYF. The CDR3 region has the DNA TGTGCCAGTAGTATTAGGCGGGGGCCCCAAGAGACCCAGTACTTC.

The genes are TRBV9 and TRBJ2-3, with 12 nucleotides matching TRBD2. The germline V gene encodes CDR1 SGDLS and CDR2 YYNGEE. The V and J ends lost 4 bases and 1 base, in that order; junction bases with no gene match: 7. The length of the CDR3 is 17 residues. CDR3 coding DNA: TGTGCCAGCAGCCTAGCGGGGGGGTCGGGTGGCACAGATACGCAGTATTTT. Protein product: CASSLAGGSGGTDTQYF.

In its sample, this clone was seen a few times. The gene calls are TRBV7-2 and TRBJ1-3; the match to TRBD1 covers 8 bases. Germline-derived CDR1 and CDR2 are SGHTA and FQGNSA. This CDR3 region has 15 residues. The V gene end was trimmed by 1 base and the J gene end by 3 bases; junction bases not matched to a gene: 2. This chain's CDR3 is CASSLETGVGNTIYF. The DNA of the CDR3 is TGTGCCAGCAGCTTAGAGACAGGGGTTGGAAACACCATATATTTT.

The chain has TRBV6-4 and TRBJ1-2, with 11 bases that match TRBD1. Germline loops: CDR1 MRHNA, CDR2 SNTAGT. The junction had 11 bases not matched to a gene; V was cut back by 0 bases and J by 5 bases. CDR3 length: 18 residues. The DNA of the CDR3 is TGTGCCAGCAGTGACTCACCCCCGGGTGGGACAGGGGGGTATGGCTACACCTTC. Translating it yields CASSDSPPGGTGGYGYTF.